The 22 T cell receptor beta chains below were found in one sample sequenced in a study of shared clonotypes between healthy human individuals. Generated by immunoSEQ multiplex PCR, the TCRdb table keeps only in-frame clones and is missing some. The table shows around 700,000 clones, with 92% occurring only once. CD8 cells classed as naive were CD45RO-negative and positively selected for CCR7, excluding terminally differentiated effector memory CD45RA+ cells. Specimen: naive CD8+ T cells sorted from blood. These receptors all stem from a man younger than 40 in good health.

DNA for the CDR3: TGCGCCAGCAGCCCTCTTGCGGGACGGACAGATACGCAGTATTTT. Its translation is CASSPLAGRTDTQYF. The gene calls are TRBV4-1 and TRBJ2-3; TRBD2 is a possible D gene (6 bases). The V gene lost 4 bases and the J gene lost 3 bases, with 14 bases spanning the gap. In germline, CDR1 is MGHRA, CDR2 YSYEKL. This CDR3 has 15 amino acids.

CDR3 sequence reads: CASRQDSSETQYF. DNA of the CDR3: TGTGCCAGCCGGCAGGACAGCTCGGAGACCCAGTACTTC. V gene TRBV6-5 combines with J gene TRBJ2-5; weak D call: TRBD1 (6 bases). CDR3 length equals 13 residues. Looked up from germline, CDR1 is MNHEY and CDR2 is SVGAGI. Trimming took off 8 bases at V and 5 bases at J, with 15 bases between the two ends.

The chain links TRBV4-3 to TRBJ2-1, with 9 bases identical to TRBD1. The V and J ends lost 3 bases and 7 bases, in that order; junction bases with no gene match: 13. CDR1 LGHNA and CDR2 YSLEER come from the germline V gene. The length of the CDR3 is 17 residues. The CDR3 loop is CASSHLTGTGTSNEQFF. CDR3 sequence (DNA): TGCGCCAGCAGCCATCTCACCGGGACAGGGACTTCTAATGAGCAGTTCTTC.

This clone has just one count. The chain carries TRBV5-5 and TRBJ2-5; D ambiguous. The length of the CDR3 is 13 residues. CDR1 SGHKS and CDR2 YYEKEE come from the germline V gene (reference sequence). Trimming cost V 1 base and J 4 bases, with 8 bases left between them. The CDR3 bases are TGTGCCAGCAGCTTGAGGGATCGAGAGACCCAGTACTTC. It encodes CASSLRDRETQYF. The full variable domain, with the rest looked up from reference TRBV5-5 and TRBJ2-5, is DAGVTQSPTHLIKTRGQQVTLRCSPISGHKSVSWYQQVLGQGPQFIFQYYEKEERGRGNFPDRFSARQFPNYSSELNVNALLLGDSALYLCASSLRDRETQYFGPGTRLLVL.

J is TRBJ2-7 and V is TRBV25-1; no clear D. CDR1 is MGHDK, CDR2 SYGVNS, per germline. V gave up 1 base and J gave up 2 bases, with 15 bases separating them. This CDR3 spans 16 amino acids. CDR3 bases: TGTGCCAGCAGTGAATGGGAAAACAGAGACCCCTACGAGCAGTACTTC. This translates into CASSEWENRDPYEQYF.

The gene calls are TRBV7-2 and TRBJ2-7; perhaps D is TRBD1 or TRBD2 (5 bases each). V shed 1 base and J shed 5 bases, with 18 bases lying between them. Germline CDR1 and CDR2: SGHTA and FQGNSA. This CDR3 has 16 residues. The CDR3 coding sequence is TGTGCCAGCAGCTTAGATCTTGGGACGGCCAGCAACGAGCAGTACTTC. Its protein is CASSLDLGTASNEQYF.

The V gene is TRBV27, the J gene TRBJ2-7, with 12 bases matching TRBD1. The CDR3 is 13 amino acids. Trimming at V came to 10 bases and at J to 6 bases, leaving 7 bases not matched to a gene. Germline V lookup: CDR1 MNHEY, CDR2 SMNVEV (reference sequence). CDR3 DNA: TGTGCCACCGGGGACAGGGGGCGCCGCGAGCAGTACTTC. As protein: CATGDRGRREQYF.

The chain joins TRBV5-8 to TRBJ2-1, with TRBD2 matching over 8 bases. The V segment lost 0 bases and the J segment 4 bases; nucleotides outside the gene matches: 3. The CDR3 consists of 15 residues. The germline gives CDR1 SGHTS, CDR2 YDEGEE. The CDR3 nucleotides are TGTGCCAGCAGCTTGGATAGCGGGGTTTACAATGAGCAGTTCTTC. Translating gives CASSLDSGVYNEQFF.

This chain links TRBV30 with TRBJ2-7; D unresolved. Trimming left V 0 bases short and J 3 bases short, with 6 bases between. The V gene's germline CDR1 is GTSNPN and CDR2 SVGIG (reference sequence). The CDR3 has 12 residues. The CDR3 region is CAWSVGRYEQYF. The CDR3 region has the DNA TGTGCCTGGAGTGTAGGCCGCTACGAGCAGTACTTC.

The CDR3 region has the DNA TGTGCCAGTAGCCCCGGGACAGGGGTGCTTAACTATGGCTACACCTTC. Its protein is CASSPGTGVLNYGYTF. The chain uses TRBV19 and TRBJ1-2; 10 positions agree with TRBD1. J was trimmed by 1 base and V by 6 bases; bases with no gene match: 8. This CDR3 region has 16 residues. The germline V gene encodes CDR1 LNHDA and CDR2 SQIVND (reference sequence).

The rearrangement links TRBV19 to TRBJ2-1; D is undetermined. CDR1 is LNHDA, CDR2 SQIVND, per germline (reference sequence). CDR3 length equals 14 residues. V lost 7 bases to trimming and J lost 0 bases, with 10 bases between them. CDR3 in amino acids: CASTPGPSYNEQFF. CDR3 sequence (DNA): TGTGCCAGTACCCCTGGGCCCTCCTACAATGAGCAGTTCTTC.

Note on this clone: The same CDR3 arises from other DNA sequences in this sample as well. V and J are TRBV7-9 and TRBJ2-3, with 7 bases identical to TRBD2. The CDR3 is 14 residues long. CDR1 is SEHNR and CDR2 is FQNEAQ in the germline V gene (reference sequence). V lost 9 bases to trimming and J lost 5 bases; unmatched junction nucleotides: 11. CDR3 loop: CASTTSDPRDTQYF. CDR3 nucleotide sequence: TGTGCCAGTACTACTAGCGATCCTAGAGATACGCAGTATTTT.

The chain is built from TRBV6-5 and TRBJ2-7; D unclear. V shed 2 bases and J shed 5 bases, with 13 bases lying between them. Germline CDR1 is MNHEY and CDR2 is SVGAGI. CDR3 length: 14 amino acids. The CDR3 region has the DNA TGTGCCAGCAGTTACGATGTCTTAAGCGACGAGCAGTACTTC. It encodes CASSYDVLSDEQYF.

The chain carries TRBV29-1 and TRBJ2-3, with D uncertain. Germline V CDR1 and CDR2: SQVTM, ANQGSEA. Trimming pared 3 bases from V and 8 bases from J, leaving 24 bases between. This CDR3 is built from 16 residues. In DNA, the CDR3 is TGCAGCGTTGATTCGCGGTCGACTCGCGCGATTGCTACGCAGTATTTT. It codes for CSVDSRSTRAIATQYF.

The V call is TRBV9, the J call TRBJ2-7, with D perhaps matching TRBD2 (6 bases). Trimming pared 0 bases from V and 4 bases from J, leaving 11 bases between. The CDR3 contains 14 residues. Germline CDR1 is SGDLS and CDR2 is YYNGEE. The DNA of the CDR3 is TGTGCCAGCAGCGTAGGGGCGGGACGGTACGAGCAGTACTTC. The encoded protein is CASSVGAGRYEQYF.

V is TRBV7-9 and J is TRBJ2-1; D remains ambiguous. Trimming pared 0 bases from V and 3 bases from J, leaving 9 bases between. CDR1 is SEHNR, CDR2 FQNEAQ, per germline (reference sequence). This CDR3 has 15 residues. The CDR3 region has the DNA TGTGCCAGCAGCTTAGCTGGGGTCGGCTACAATGAGCAGTTCTTC. Encoded protein: CASSLAGVGYNEQFF.

V is TRBV9 and J is TRBJ2-7; 8 bases agree with TRBD2. This CDR3 is built from 15 residues. Germline V gene sequence: CDR1 SGDLS, CDR2 YYNGEE. The junction had 3 bases not matched to a gene; V was cut back by 1 base and J by 0 bases. The CDR3 reads CASSVTGTSSYEQYF. In nucleotides, the CDR3 is TGTGCCAGCAGCGTAACCGGGACTAGCTCCTACGAGCAGTACTTC.

The CDR3 is CASSQGLDYGYTF. The CDR3 DNA reads as TGTGCCAGCAGCCAAGGACTCGACTATGGCTACACCTTC. The chain combines TRBV4-2 with TRBJ1-2; no definite D call. Germline lookup yields CDR1 LGHNA and CDR2 YNFKEQ. V was cut by 1 base and J by 3 bases, with 6 bases left in between. CDR3 length: 13 residues.

The rearrangement uses TRBV5-5 and TRBJ2-7; TRBD2 agrees at 8 bases. J lost 5 bases, V lost 4 bases, and 11 bases had no gene match. The length of the CDR3 is 15 residues. Per the germline V gene, CDR1 is SGHKS and CDR2 is YYEKEE (reference sequence). The CDR3 region has the DNA TGTGCCAGCAGCCTACATTCAAGCGGGAGCGACGAGCAGTACTTC. Its protein product is CASSLHSSGSDEQYF.

V and J are TRBV11-2 and TRBJ1-1; TRBD1 matches at 10 bases. This CDR3 spans 15 amino acids. V trimming: 2 bases; J trimming: 5 bases; junction bases outside the gene matches: 5. Germline values: CDR1 SGHAT, CDR2 FQNNGV. CDR3 residues: CASSLMGTGETEAFF. The CDR3 nucleotides are TGTGCCAGCAGCTTAATGGGGACAGGGGAAACTGAAGCTTTCTTT.

This chain connects TRBV28 to TRBJ1-4, with a possible D match to TRBD1 (6 bases). The CDR3 extends over 14 amino acids. V gave up 7 bases and J gave up 3 bases, with 12 bases separating them. CDR1 and CDR2 from the germline V gene are MDHEN and SYDVKM. The DNA for the CDR3 is TGTGCCAGCATCCCACAGGGATCTAATGAAAAACTGTTTTTT. It codes for CASIPQGSNEKLFF.

The rearrangement links TRBV9 to TRBJ2-1; D assignment may be TRBD1 or TRBD2 (5 bases each). This CDR3 is 14 amino acids long. The V gene lost 3 bases and the J gene lost 6 bases, with 13 bases spanning the gap. Germline CDR1 is SGDLS and CDR2 is YYNGEE. The CDR3 sequence is CASSDSGTPNEQFF. In DNA, the CDR3 is TGTGCCAGCAGCGACTCCGGGACCCCCAATGAGCAGTTCTTC.